This TCR beta chain was found in a study of T cell repertoires in cytomegalovirus infection. Study-level findings and limits: Public TCR beta family frequency separated CMV-and-HLA carriers, including in an independent cohort.

TCRdb redid the calling of the reads with MiXCR, one entry per CDR3 protein. This sample carries around 230,000 distinct CDR3 sequences, roughly two fifths of them seen once, and the ten largest clones take roughly three fifths. This clonotype has a handful of counts. Its antigen is not identified. The CDR3 spans 14 residues. The germline V gene encodes CDR1 MNHEY and CDR2 SVGAGI. Trimming cost V 4 bases and J 6 bases; bases outside gene matches: 6. The gene calls are TRBV6-5 and TRBJ1-5, with 7 bases matching TRBD1. Sequences were derived from CD8+ T cells from cultured PBMCs, sampled from culture after CMV antigen stimulation. This TCR came from a human donor in good health (CMV status not recorded). Some clones in this sample may be carry-over from other donors' samples. The CDR3 coding sequence is TGTGCCAGCAGTTCTACAGGGGAAGGTCAGCCCCAGCATTTT. Its translation: CASSSTGEGQPQHF.